The sequence of this T cell receptor (beta chain) was determined in a study of T cells in Graves' hyperthyroidism and ophthalmopathy (dated by TCRdb to the late 2010s). Regarding the study in general: Peripheral blood samples were taken at the time of initial diagnosis, prior to any treatment. An independent validation cohort of fewer than 20 hyperthyroidism patients and approximately 15 patients who later progressed to ophthalmopathy tested prospective prediction of ophthalmopathy. The 75 to 100 discovery patients were divided at random into training and test sets in a 7:3 ratio. The study also compared thyroid tissue and blood T-cell repertoires from 5 to 7 Graves' hyperthyroidism patients. The paper reports TCR Vbeta CDR3 sequencing of some 140 peripheral blood samples: under 45 ophthalmopathy, roughly 74 hyperthyroidism and approximately 17 progressor patients. TCR V-J signatures able to tell the groups apart were searched for in a discovery cohort of around 95 patients, of whom approximately 40 had Graves' ophthalmopathy and 57 had stable Graves' hyperthyroidism. Following sampling, methimazole starting at 30 mg daily was given to hyperthyroidism patients, and high-dose intravenous methylprednisolone was given to ophthalmopathy patients. Beyond this particular receptor, the publication reports: A model built on a 13 V-J signature distinguished ophthalmopathy from stable hyperthyroidism, reaching around 90% sensitivity and 81% to 83% specificity in cross-validation and 80%/75% in testing. Sample size was not statistically predetermined, and blinding of investigators to group allocation was not performed. During validation, the model predicted progression to ophthalmopathy a median of roughly six months ahead of onset, with 60% to 71% sensitivity and under 85% specificity. Most expanded thyroid clonotypes (frequency above 0.001) were also detected in blood, suggesting blood repertoires may reflect thyroid immune responses.

TCR beta CDR3 regions were amplified from RNA transcripts. The TCR CDR3 was subjected to a first round of RT-PCR using the HTBI primer set and the Qiagen OneStep RT-PCR kit. A second multiplex PCR round built the libraries, followed by size selection and purification. Libraries were sequenced paired-end with 100 bp reads on an Illumina HiSeq2000. The study's processing was this. Raw data were processed with SOAPnuke, discarding reads with adapters, uncalled bases, mean Phred below 15, or no exact constant-primer or identifier match. COPE v1.2.5 was used to merge high-quality paired reads, and clonotypes were defined as unique nucleotide sequences. MiTCR v1.1 was used to align clonotypes to the IMGT TRBV, TRBD and TRBJ reference segments. The analysis included only V-J combinations with a frequency above 0.0001, which together covered around 99% of the repertoires. The TCS score was defined as the ratio of F50 (clonal expansion) to E x V (chaos), calculated using BLOSUM62-based TCRdist between CDR3 peptides within each V-J. Welch's t-statistics and random forest reduced around 550 V-J features to 10 to 15, which were used in a naive Bayes classifier (R e1071). Starting from the raw public reads, TCRdb applied fastp trimming at Q25, assembled clones with MiXCR and retained in-frame beta chains. Under each unique CDR3 protein, matching rows form one entry showing the most common genes and DNA. TCRdb's processing, not the authors', yielded these V and J calls. The sample table records hundreds of thousands of distinct CDR3 sequences; around 20% of these occur just once. Around 60% of the sample is held by the ten biggest clonotypes.

Its CDR3 holds 15 amino acids, cysteine through phenylalanine. Here the CDR3 DNA is all that survives: 45 bases in frame from base 1. Based on the germline V gene, the CDR1 and CDR2 sequences are LGHNT and FRNRAP. Between the V and J ends, shortened by 8 bases and 1 base respectively, the junction contains 16 bases. Ophthalmopathy patients had moderately to severely active disease, with a Clinical Activity Score of 3 or more, a NOSPECS grade of 4 or more, and a disease duration of less than 3 months. Any patient with an uncontrolled infection, another autoimmune disease, pregnancy or lactation was excluded. Diagnoses relied on clinical symptoms, serum thyroxine and TRAb, thyroid ultrasound and orbital computed tomography. PBMCs were isolated from 7.5 to 10 ml of fresh peripheral blood by Ficoll-Paque density gradient centrifugation. Total RNA was extracted using Trizol reagent, and RNA quality was assessed on an Agilent 2100 Bioanalyzer.

This clonotype was detected only a few times. Its specific antigen is unknown. Base qualities are missing; no much larger clone stands one base away. Rearrangement joined TRBV12-5 to TRBJ2-3, with the D gene uncertain. The sequencing input was blood. This clonotype was obtained from a man aged 30 to 45 with Graves' ophthalmopathy. The nucleotide sequence reads as follows: TGTGCTAGTACCGGTCTTTTAACGGGCACAGATACGCAGTATTTT. Its translation is CASTGLLTGTDTQYF.